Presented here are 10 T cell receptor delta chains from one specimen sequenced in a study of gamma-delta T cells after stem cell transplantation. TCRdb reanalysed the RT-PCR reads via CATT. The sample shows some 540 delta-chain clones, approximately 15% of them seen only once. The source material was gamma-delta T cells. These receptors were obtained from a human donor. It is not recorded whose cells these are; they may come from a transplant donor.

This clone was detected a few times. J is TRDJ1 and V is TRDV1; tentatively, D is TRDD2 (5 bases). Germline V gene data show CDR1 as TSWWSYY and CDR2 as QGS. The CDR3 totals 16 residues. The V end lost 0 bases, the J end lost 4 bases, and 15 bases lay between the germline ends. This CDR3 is CALGELHLRPYDKLIF. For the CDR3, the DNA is TGTGCTCTTGGGGAACTGCACCTACGGCCCTACGATAAACTCATCTTT.

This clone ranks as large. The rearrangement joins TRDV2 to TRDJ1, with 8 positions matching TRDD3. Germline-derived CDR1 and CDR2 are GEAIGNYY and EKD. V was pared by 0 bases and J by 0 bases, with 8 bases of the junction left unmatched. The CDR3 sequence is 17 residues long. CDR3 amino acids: CACDTGRLGAYTDKLIF. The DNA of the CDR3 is TGTGCCTGTGACACCGGGAGACTGGGGGCTTACACCGATAAACTCATCTTT.

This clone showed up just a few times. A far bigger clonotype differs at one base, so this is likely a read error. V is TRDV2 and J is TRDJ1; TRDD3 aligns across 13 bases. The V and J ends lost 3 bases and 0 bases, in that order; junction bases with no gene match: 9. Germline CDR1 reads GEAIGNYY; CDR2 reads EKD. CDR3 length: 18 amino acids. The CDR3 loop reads CACDPLGDTRGDTDKLIF. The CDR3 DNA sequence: TGTGCCTGTGACCCACTGGGGGATACGCGAGGTGACACCGATAAACTCATCTTT.

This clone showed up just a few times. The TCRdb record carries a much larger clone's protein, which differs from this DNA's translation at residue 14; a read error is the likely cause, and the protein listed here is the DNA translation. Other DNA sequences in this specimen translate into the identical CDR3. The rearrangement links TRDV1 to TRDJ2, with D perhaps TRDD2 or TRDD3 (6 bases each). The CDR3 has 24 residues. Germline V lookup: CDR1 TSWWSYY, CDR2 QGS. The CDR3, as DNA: TGTGCTCTTGGGGAAGGTTTGTCTGGTAGGATACTTCCTGCCTACCCCGCTTTGACAGCACAGCTCTTCTTT. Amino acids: CALGEGLSGRILPAYPALTAQLFF.

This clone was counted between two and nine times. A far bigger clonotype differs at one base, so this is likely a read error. CDR3 amino acids: CACDRLGGCADKLIF. Here the CDR3 DNA reads TGTGCCTGTGATCGTCTTGGGGGATGCGCCGATAAACTCATCTTT. J is TRDJ1 and V is TRDV2, with 8 positions matching TRDD3. The germline V gene has CDR1 GEAIGNYY and CDR2 EKD. CDR3 length: 15 residues. V trimming: 4 bases; J trimming: 3 bases; junction bases outside the gene matches: 9.

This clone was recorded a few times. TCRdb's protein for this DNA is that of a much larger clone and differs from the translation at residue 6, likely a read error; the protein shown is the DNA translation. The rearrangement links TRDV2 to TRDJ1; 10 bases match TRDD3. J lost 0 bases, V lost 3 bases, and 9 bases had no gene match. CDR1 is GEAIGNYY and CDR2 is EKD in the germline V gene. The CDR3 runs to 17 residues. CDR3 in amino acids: CACDPIRGIRHTDKLIF. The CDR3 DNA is TGTGCCTGTGACCCGATCAGGGGGATACGACACACCGATAAACTCATCTTT.

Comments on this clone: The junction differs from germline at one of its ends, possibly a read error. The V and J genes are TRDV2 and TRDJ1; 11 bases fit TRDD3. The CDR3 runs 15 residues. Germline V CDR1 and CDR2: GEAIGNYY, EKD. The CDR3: CACDKLGDKGGKLIF. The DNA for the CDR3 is TGTGCCTGCGACAAACTGGGGGATAAAGGAGGTAAACTCATCTTT.

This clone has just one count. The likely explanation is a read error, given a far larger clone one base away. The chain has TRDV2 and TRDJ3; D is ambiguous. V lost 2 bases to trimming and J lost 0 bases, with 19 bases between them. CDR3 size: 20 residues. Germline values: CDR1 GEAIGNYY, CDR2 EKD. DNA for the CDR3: TGTGCCTGTGACAGACTGTACTATAATCGGAGCTCCTGGGACACCCGACAGATGTTTTTC. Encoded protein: CACDRLYYNRSSWDTRQMFF.

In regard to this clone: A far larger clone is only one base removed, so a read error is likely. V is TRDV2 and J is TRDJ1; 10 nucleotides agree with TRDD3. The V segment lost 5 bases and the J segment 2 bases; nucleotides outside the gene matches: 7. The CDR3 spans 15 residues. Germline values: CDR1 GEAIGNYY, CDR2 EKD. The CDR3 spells CACGNLLGDTDKLIF. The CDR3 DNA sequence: TGTGCCTGTGGCAATCTACTGGGGGATACCGATAAACTCATCTTT.

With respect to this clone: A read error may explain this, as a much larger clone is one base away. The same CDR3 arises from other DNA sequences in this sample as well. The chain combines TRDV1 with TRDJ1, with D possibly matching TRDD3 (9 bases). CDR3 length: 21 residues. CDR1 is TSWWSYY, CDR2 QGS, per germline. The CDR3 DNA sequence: TGCGCTCTTGGGGAACGGTCTTCCTACGGTACGTATAGGGGATACGCCGATAAACTCATCTTT. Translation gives CALGERSSYGTYRGYADKLIF.